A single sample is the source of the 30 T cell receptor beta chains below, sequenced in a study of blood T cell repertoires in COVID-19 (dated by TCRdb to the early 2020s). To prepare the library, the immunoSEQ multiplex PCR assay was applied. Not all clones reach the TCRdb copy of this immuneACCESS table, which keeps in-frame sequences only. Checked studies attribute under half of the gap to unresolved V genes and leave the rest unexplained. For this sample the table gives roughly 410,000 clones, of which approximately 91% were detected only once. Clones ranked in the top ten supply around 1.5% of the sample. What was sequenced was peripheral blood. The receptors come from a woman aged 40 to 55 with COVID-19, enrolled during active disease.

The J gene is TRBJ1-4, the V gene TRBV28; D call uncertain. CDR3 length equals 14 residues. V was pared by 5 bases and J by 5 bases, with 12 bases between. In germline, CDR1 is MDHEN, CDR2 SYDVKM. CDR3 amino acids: CASSPPEWNEKLFF. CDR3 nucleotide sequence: TGTGCCAGCAGTCCCCCTGAGTGGAATGAAAAACTGTTTTTT.

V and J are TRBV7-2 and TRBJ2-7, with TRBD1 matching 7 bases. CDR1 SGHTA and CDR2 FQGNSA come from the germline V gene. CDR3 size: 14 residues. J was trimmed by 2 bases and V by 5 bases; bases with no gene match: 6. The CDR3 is CASSKPGQTYEQYF. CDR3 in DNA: TGTGCCAGCAGCAAACCGGGACAGACCTACGAGCAGTACTTC.

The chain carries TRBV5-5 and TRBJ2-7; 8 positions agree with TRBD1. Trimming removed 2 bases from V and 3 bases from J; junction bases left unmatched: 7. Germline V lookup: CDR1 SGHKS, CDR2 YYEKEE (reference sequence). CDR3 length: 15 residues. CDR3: CASSLGTGGIYEQYF. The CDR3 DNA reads TGTGCCAGCAGCTTAGGAACAGGGGGGATCTACGAGCAGTACTTC. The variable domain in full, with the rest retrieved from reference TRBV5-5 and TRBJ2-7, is DAGVTQSPTHLIKTRGQQVTLRCSPISGHKSVSWYQQVLGQGPQFIFQYYEKEERGRGNFPDRFSARQFPNYSSELNVNALLLGDSALYLCASSLGTGGIYEQYFGPGTRLTVT.

The CDR3 sequence is CASSTRPTGVGNQPQHF. The CDR3 nucleotides read TGTGCCAGCAGTACCCGCCCGACAGGGGTGGGCAATCAGCCCCAGCATTTT. The chain recombines TRBV28 with TRBJ1-5, with 8 bases fitting TRBD1. The CDR3 sequence is 17 residues long. CDR1 and CDR2 (germline): MDHEN, SYDVKM. With V trimmed by 5 bases and J by 2 bases, 11 bases remained unmatched.

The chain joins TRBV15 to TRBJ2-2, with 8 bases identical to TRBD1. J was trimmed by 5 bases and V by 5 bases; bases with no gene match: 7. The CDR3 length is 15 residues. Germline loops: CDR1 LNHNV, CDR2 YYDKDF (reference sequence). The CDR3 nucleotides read TGTGCCACCAGCCGCAGGGGGCCGCGAACCGGGGAGCTGTTTTTT. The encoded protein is CATSRRGPRTGELFF.

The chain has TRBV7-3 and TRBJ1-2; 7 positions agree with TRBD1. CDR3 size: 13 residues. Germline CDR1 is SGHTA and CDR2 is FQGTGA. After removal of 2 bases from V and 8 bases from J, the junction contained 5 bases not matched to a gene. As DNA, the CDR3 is TGTGCCAGCAGCTTAGAGACAGGGTACGGCTACACCTTC. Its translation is CASSLETGYGYTF.

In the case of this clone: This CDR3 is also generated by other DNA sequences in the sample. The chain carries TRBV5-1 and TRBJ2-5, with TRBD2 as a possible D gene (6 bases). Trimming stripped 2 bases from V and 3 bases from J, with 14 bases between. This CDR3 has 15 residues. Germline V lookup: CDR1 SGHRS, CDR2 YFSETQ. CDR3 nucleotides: TGCGCCAGCAGCTTAGCCGGGACTGGGGAAGAGACCCAGTACTTC. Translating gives CASSLAGTGEETQYF.

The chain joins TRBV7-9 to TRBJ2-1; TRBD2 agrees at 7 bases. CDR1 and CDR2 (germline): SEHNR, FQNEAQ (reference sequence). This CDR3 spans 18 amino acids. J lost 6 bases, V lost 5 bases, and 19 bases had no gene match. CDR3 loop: CASSTRGMTSRHSNEQFF. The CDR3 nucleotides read TGTGCCAGCAGCACTAGGGGCATGACTAGCCGACACTCCAATGAGCAGTTCTTC.

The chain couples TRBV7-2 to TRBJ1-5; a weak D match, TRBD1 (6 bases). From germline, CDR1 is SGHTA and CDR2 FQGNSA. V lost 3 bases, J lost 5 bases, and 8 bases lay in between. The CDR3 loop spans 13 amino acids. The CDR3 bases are TGTGCCAGCAGCTTCAGGGGTGATCAGCCCCAGCATTTT. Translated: CASSFRGDQPQHF. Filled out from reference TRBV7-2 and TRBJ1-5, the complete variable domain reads GAGVSQSPSNKVTEKGKDVELRCDPISGHTALYWYRQSLGQGLEFLIYFQGNSAPDKSGLPSDRFSAERTGGSVSTLTIQRTQQEDSAVYLCASSFRGDQPQHFGDGTRLSIL.

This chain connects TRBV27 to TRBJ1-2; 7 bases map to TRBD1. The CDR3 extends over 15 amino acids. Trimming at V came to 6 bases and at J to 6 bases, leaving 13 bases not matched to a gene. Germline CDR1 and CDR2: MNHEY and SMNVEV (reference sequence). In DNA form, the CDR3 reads TGTGCCAGCAGATCCCCGCACAGGGGATCGGATGGCTACACCTTC. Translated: CASRSPHRGSDGYTF.

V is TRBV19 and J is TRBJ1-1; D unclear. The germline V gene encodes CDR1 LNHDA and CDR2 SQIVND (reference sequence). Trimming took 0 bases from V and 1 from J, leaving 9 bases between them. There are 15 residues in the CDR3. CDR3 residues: CASSIEVHPNTEAFF. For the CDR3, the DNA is TGTGCCAGTAGTATAGAGGTACATCCGAACACTGAAGCTTTCTTT.

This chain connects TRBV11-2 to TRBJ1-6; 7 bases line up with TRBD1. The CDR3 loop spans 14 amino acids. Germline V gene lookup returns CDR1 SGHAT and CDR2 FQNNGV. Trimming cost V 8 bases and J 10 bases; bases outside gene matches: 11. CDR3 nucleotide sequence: TGTGCCAGCGGACCTTGGAGGGGGCTCTCACCCCTCCACTTT. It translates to CASGPWRGLSPLHF.

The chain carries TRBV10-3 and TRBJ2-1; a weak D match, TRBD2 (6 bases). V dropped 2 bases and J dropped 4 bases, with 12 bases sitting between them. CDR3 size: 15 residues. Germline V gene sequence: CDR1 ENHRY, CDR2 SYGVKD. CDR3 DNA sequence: TGTGCCATCAGTGAGCGGGAGACAGCTTACAATGAGCAGTTCTTC. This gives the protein CAISERETAYNEQFF.

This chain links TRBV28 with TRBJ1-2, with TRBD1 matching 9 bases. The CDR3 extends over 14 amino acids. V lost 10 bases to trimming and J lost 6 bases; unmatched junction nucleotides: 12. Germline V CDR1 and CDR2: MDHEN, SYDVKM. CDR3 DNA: TGTGCCACCCAATTACAGGGGGCTTATGATGGCTACACCTTC. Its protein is CATQLQGAYDGYTF.

CDR3 bases: TGTGCCAGCAGTTACTCACAGGGGGTAATTGGCTACACCTTC. As protein: CASSYSQGVIGYTF. V gene TRBV6-5 combines with J gene TRBJ1-2, with 8 bases fitting TRBD1. Trimming at V came to 0 bases and at J to 7 bases, leaving 4 bases not matched to a gene. The CDR3 is 14 residues long. Germline V CDR1 and CDR2: MNHEY, SVGAGI.

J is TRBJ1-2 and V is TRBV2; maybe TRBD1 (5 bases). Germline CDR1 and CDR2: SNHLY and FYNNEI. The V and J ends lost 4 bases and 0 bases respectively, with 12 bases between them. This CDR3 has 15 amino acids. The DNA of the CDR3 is TGTGCCAGCAGTGGCCAGGGCCGAGCTAACTATGGCTACACCTTC. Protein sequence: CASSGQGRANYGYTF.

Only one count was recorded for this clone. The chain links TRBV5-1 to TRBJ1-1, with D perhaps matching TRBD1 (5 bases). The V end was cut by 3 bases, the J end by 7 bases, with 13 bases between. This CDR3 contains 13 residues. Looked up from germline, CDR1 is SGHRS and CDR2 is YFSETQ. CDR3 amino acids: CASSSSTVNEAFF. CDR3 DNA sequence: TGCGCCAGCAGCTCCTCGACAGTCAATGAAGCTTTCTTT.

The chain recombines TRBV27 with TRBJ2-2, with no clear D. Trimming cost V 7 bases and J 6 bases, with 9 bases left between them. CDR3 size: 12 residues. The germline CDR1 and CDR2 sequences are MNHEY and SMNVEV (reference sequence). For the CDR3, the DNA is TGTGCCAGCACCGTCCTTCCCGGGGAGCTGTTTTTT. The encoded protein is CASTVLPGELFF.

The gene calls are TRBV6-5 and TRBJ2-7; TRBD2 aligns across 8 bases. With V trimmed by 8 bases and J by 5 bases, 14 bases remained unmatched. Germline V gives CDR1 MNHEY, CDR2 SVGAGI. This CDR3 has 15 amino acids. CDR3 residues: CASGAGALKINEQYF. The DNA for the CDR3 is TGTGCCAGCGGAGCGGGAGCCCTAAAGATAAACGAGCAGTACTTC.

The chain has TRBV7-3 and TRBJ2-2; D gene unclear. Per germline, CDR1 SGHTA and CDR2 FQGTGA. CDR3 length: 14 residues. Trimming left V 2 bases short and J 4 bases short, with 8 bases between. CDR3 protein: CASSLDGGTGELFF. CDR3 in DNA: TGTGCCAGCAGCTTAGACGGCGGCACCGGGGAGCTGTTTTTT. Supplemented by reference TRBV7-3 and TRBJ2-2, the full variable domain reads GAGVSQTPSNKVTEKGKYVELRCDPISGHTALYWYRQSLGQGPEFLIYFQGTGAADDSGLPNDRFFAVRPEGSVSTLKIQRTERGDSAVYLCASSLDGGTGELFFGEGSRLTVL.

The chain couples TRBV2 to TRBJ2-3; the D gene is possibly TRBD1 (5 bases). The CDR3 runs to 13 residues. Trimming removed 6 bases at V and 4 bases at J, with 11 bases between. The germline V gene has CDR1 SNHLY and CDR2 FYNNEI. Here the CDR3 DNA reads TGTGCCAGCAGGCAGACAGTGGCAGATACGCAGTATTTT. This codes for CASRQTVADTQYF.

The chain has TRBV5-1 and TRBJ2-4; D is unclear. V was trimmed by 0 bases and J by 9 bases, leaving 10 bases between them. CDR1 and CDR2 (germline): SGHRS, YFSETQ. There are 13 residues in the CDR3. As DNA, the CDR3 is TGCGCCAGCAGCTTGGAGCAGGCAAGCATTCAGTACTTC. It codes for CASSLEQASIQYF.

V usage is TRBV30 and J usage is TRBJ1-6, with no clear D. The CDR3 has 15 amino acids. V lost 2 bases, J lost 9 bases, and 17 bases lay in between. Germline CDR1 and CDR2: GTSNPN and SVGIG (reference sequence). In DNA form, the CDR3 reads TGTGCCTGGAGTCGGGGATCCTCACAAGGTTCACCCCTCCACTTT. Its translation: CAWSRGSSQGSPLHF.

The CDR3 reads CASRGDRFQYNEQFF. CDR3 coding DNA: TGTGCCAGCCGGGGGGACAGGTTTCAATACAATGAGCAGTTCTTC. The J gene is TRBJ2-1, the V gene TRBV19, with D perhaps matching TRBD1 (8 bases). Germline CDR1 LNHDA, CDR2 SQIVND (reference sequence). The CDR3 has 15 residues. Between the trimmed V and J ends, which lost 9 bases and 4 bases, there was a span of 19 bases.

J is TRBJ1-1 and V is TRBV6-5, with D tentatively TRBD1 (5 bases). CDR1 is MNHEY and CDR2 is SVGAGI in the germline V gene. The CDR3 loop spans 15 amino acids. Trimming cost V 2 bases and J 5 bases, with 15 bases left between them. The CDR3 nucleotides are TGTGCCAGCAGTTACCTTCGTCAGGGCTGGACTGAAGCTTTCTTT. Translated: CASSYLRQGWTEAFF.

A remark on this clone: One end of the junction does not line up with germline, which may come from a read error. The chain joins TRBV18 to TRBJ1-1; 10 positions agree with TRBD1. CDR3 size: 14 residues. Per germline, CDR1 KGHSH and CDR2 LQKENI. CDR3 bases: TGTGCCAGCTCACCACCGGGACAGGGGTCTGAAACTTTCTTT. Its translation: CASSPPGQGSETFF.

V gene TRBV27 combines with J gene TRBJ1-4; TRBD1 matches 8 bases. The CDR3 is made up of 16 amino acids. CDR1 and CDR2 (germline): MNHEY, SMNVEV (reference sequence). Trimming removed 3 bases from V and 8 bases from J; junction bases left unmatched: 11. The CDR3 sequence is CASSFQPTGVTEKLFF. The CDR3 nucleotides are TGTGCCAGCAGTTTCCAACCGACAGGGGTCACAGAAAAACTGTTTTTT.

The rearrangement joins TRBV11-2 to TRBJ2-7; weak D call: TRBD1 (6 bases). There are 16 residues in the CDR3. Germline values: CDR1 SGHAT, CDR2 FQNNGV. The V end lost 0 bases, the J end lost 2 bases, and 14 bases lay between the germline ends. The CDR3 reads CASSLDRIAGAYEQYF. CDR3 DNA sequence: TGTGCCAGCAGCTTAGATCGTATCGCAGGGGCCTACGAGCAGTACTTC.

CDR3 nucleotides: TGTGCCAGCAGGAGCGGGACAGGGGATAATGGCTACACCTTC. Its protein product is CASRSGTGDNGYTF. The chain recombines TRBV2 with TRBJ1-2; 10 nucleotides agree with TRBD1. The CDR3 totals 14 residues. J gave up 6 bases and V 6 bases, and 7 bases lay outside the gene matches. From germline, CDR1 is SNHLY and CDR2 FYNNEI.

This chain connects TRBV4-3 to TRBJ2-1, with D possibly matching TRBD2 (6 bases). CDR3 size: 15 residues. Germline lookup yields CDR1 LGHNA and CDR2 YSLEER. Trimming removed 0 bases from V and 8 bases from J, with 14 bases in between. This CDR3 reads CASSQEGGPGYEQFF. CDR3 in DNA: TGCGCCAGCAGCCAAGAAGGAGGGCCGGGATATGAGCAGTTCTTC.